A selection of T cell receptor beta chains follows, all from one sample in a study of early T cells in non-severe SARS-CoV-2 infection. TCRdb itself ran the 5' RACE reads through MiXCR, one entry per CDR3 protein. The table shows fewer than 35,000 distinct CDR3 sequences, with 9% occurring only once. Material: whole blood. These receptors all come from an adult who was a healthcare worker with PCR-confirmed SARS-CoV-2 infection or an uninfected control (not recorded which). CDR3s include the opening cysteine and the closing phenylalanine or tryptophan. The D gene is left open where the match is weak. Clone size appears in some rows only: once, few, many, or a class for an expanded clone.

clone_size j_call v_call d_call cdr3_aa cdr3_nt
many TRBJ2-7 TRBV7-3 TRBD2 CASSLPSKRSPSGVDEQYF TGTGCCAGCAGCTTACCCTCCAAAAGGAGCCCTAGCGGGGTAGACGAGCAGTACTTC
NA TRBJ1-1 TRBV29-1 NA CSVPWGTLNTEAFF TGCAGCGTCCCCTGGGGCACTTTGAACACTGAAGCTTTCTTT
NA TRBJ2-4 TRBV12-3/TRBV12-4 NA CASTTATNTFENIQYF TGTGCCAGCACGACCGCCACCAATACGTTTGAAAACATTCAGTACTTC
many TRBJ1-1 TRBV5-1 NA CASSTTERNTEAFF TGCGCCAGCAGCACGACAGAAAGGAACACTGAAGCTTTCTTT
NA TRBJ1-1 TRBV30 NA CAWSPRSMARDTEAFF TGTGCCTGGAGCCCCCGGAGTATGGCAAGGGACACTGAAGCTTTCTTT
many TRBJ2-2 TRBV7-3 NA CASSLVQGTGELFF TGTGCCAGCAGCTTGGTACAGGGCACCGGGGAGCTGTTTTTT
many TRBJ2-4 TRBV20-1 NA CSARDFRERGAKNIQYF TGCAGTGCTAGAGACTTTAGGGAGAGGGGTGCCAAAAACATTCAGTACTTC
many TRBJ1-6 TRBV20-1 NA CSASSGLGGHSPLHF TGCAGTGCTAGTTCAGGGCTTGGGGGCCATTCACCCCTCCACTTT
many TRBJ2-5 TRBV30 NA CAWSRLRAGTETQYF TGTGCCTGGAGCAGACTTAGGGCAGGCACGGAGACCCAGTACTTC
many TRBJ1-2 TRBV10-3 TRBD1 CAISEFSGQGKGYTF TGTGCCATCAGTGAGTTTTCGGGACAGGGGAAGGGCTACACCTTC